This TCR beta chain was retrieved from a study of blood T cell repertoires in COVID-19. As for the study in general: Sources were T cells, B-cell-depleted T cells, or PBMCs; the material itself was cDNA or gDNA.

In the authors' workflow: Cell counts per sample came from amplifying reference gene primers. Measured with immunoSEQ multiplex PCR; TCRdb has only the in-frame clones, and not every one. From that table come the V and J calls and clone size; the DNA was used to work out D and trimming. The table lists around 130,000 clones, more than 70% of them singletons. Germline loops: CDR1 SGHVS, CDR2 FQNEAQ. Trimming cost V 0 bases and J 4 bases; bases outside gene matches: 13. This CDR3 has 18 amino acids. V is TRBV7-8 and J is TRBJ1-2; 8 positions agree with TRBD1. The receptor was derived from a man between 65 and 80 years old with acute or convalescent COVID-19. Sequencing was performed on peripheral blood. DNA for the CDR3: TGTGCCAGCAGCTTAGCGCAGGGGGCGATGGCGGGGATCTATGGCTACACCTTC. Translating gives CASSLAQGAMAGIYGYTF.